Listed here are 28 T cell receptor beta chains from one sample, sequenced in a study of blood T cell repertoires in COVID-19. Using immunoSEQ multiplex PCR, the repertoire was profiled, and TCRdb retains in-frame clones only, with some absent. The data contain tens of thousands of clones, 87% of them seen just once; the ten biggest clones take up around 5%. Sequencing input: peripheral blood. These receptors originate from a woman of 80 years or more with acute or convalescent COVID-19.

The rearrangement uses TRBV5-1 and TRBJ1-4; 10 bases line up with TRBD1. The CDR3 length is 18 residues. From germline, CDR1 is SGHRS and CDR2 YFSETQ. The V and J ends lost 7 bases and 2 bases, in that order; junction bases with no gene match: 14. The CDR3 DNA is TGCGCCAGCTCCGGGGGACAGGGGAAGCAATCCACTAATGAAAAACTGTTTTTT. Translation gives CASSGGQGKQSTNEKLFF.

The chain is built from TRBV4-3 and TRBJ1-4; 10 nucleotides align to TRBD1. Germline CDR1 LGHNA, CDR2 YSLEER. The CDR3 is 16 residues long. Trimming cost V 2 bases and J 4 bases; bases outside gene matches: 4. The CDR3 nucleotides are TGCGCCAGCAGCCAATTGACAGGGGGCTTTAATGAAAAACTGTTTTTT. It yields the protein CASSQLTGGFNEKLFF.

The chain couples TRBV7-2 to TRBJ2-7; D is unresolved. V lost 5 bases and J lost 5, with 16 bases in between. This CDR3 has 14 residues. Germline V gives CDR1 SGHTA, CDR2 FQGNSA. CDR3 in DNA: TGTGCCAGCAGCCCACGTAGTCCGCGCCACGAGCAGTACTTC. Translated, it gives CASSPRSPRHEQYF.

This chain connects TRBV27 to TRBJ2-1, with 7 bases matching TRBD2. This CDR3 spans 12 amino acids. The J segment lost 10 bases and the V segment lost 8 bases, leaving 8 bases of the junction unmatched. Per the germline V gene, CDR1 is MNHEY and CDR2 is SMNVEV (reference sequence). The CDR3 region is CASQTSSREQFF. The CDR3 DNA sequence: TGTGCCAGCCAGACTAGCTCGCGGGAGCAGTTCTTC.

CDR3 region: CASSAGRDRGTDTQYF. CDR3 DNA: TGTGCCAGCAGCGCGGGCCGGGACAGGGGCACAGATACGCAGTATTTT. The chain uses TRBV5-4 and TRBJ2-3; 9 positions agree with TRBD1. CDR3 length: 16 amino acids. Germline values: CDR1 SGHNT, CDR2 YYREEE (reference sequence). With 4 bases clipped from V and 1 base from J, the junction kept 7 bases outside the gene matches.

This sequence joins TRBV5-4 and TRBJ2-7; 11 nucleotides match TRBD2. J was trimmed by 2 bases and V by 4 bases; bases with no gene match: 5. The CDR3 has 15 amino acids. Per the germline V gene, CDR1 is SGHNT and CDR2 is YYREEE (reference sequence). The CDR3 is CASSEGLAATYEQYF. In DNA, the CDR3 is TGTGCCAGCAGCGAGGGACTAGCGGCCACCTACGAGCAGTACTTC.

This sequence joins TRBV10-3 and TRBJ1-6; 9 bases align to TRBD1. This CDR3 is built from 14 residues. The germline V gene encodes CDR1 ENHRY and CDR2 SYGVKD. The junction had 0 bases not matched to a gene; V was cut back by 2 bases and J by 7 bases. The chain's CDR3 is CAISEGTGNSPLHF. For the CDR3, the DNA is TGTGCCATCAGTGAGGGGACAGGGAATTCACCCCTCCACTTT.

The chain carries TRBV5-4 and TRBJ2-2; D call uncertain. Trimming took off 4 bases at V and 4 bases at J, with 11 bases between the two ends. CDR1 is SGHNT and CDR2 is YYREEE in the germline V gene (reference sequence). The CDR3 sequence is 14 residues long. DNA of the CDR3: TGTGCCAGCAGCCCCAACCCCAGCACCGGGGAGCTGTTTTTT. Its protein is CASSPNPSTGELFF.

V and J are TRBV3-1 (or the pseudogene TRBV3-2) and TRBJ1-2; D unresolved. The V and J ends lost 6 bases and 7 bases respectively, with 18 bases between them. The germline gives CDR1 LGHDT, CDR2 YNNKEL (reference sequence). CDR3 size: 14 residues. The CDR3 reads CASRPRSYKAGYTF. The CDR3, as DNA: TGTGCCAGCAGACCCCGTAGCTACAAGGCTGGCTACACCTTC.

This chain joins TRBV14 and TRBJ2-1; TRBD2 matches 8 bases. Germline CDR1 reads SGHDN; CDR2 reads FVKESK. The CDR3 has 16 amino acids. V gave up 2 bases and J gave up 7 bases; unmatched junction bases: 10. CDR3 sequence reads: CASSQKVGLDFNEQFF. As DNA, the CDR3 is TGTGCCAGCAGCCAAAAGGTGGGACTAGATTTTAATGAGCAGTTCTTC.

The chain is built from TRBV19 and TRBJ2-3, with TRBD2 matching 13 bases. Germline assignment: CDR1 LNHDA and CDR2 SQIVND (reference sequence). There are 17 residues in the CDR3. The junction had 5 bases not matched to a gene; V was cut back by 3 bases and J by 2 bases. The CDR3 bases are TGTGCCAGTAGTATGGAGACTAGCGGGGGGCCCACAGATACGCAGTATTTT. Its protein product is CASSMETSGGPTDTQYF.

V usage is TRBV18 and J usage is TRBJ2-1; 10 bases are a match to TRBD1. Germline V gives CDR1 KGHSH, CDR2 LQKENI. The CDR3 is made up of 15 amino acids. The V and J ends lost 6 bases and 10 bases, in that order; junction bases with no gene match: 12. The CDR3: CASSPSRDRGREQFF. CDR3 DNA: TGTGCCAGCTCGCCCAGTAGGGACAGGGGCCGGGAGCAGTTCTTC.

J is TRBJ1-1 and V is TRBV14; TRBD1 aligns across 7 bases. Trimming at V came to 1 base and at J to 1 base, leaving 3 bases not matched to a gene. Germline V CDR1 and CDR2: SGHDN, FVKESK. This CDR3 contains 15 residues. CDR3 in DNA: TGTGCCAGCAGCCAAGGGACAGGCCCGAACACTGAAGCTTTCTTT. Residues: CASSQGTGPNTEAFF.

The table lists this clone with a few counts. The chain uses TRBV1 and TRBJ2-7; the table assigns TRBD2, which was not confirmed against the DNA. TRBV1 is given as a pseudogene. The length of the CDR3 is 16 residues. The CDR3 region has the DNA TGCACCAGCAGCCAATTTAGGCGGGAGGGCCACGACGAGCAGTACTTC. Translation gives CTSSQFRREGHDEQYF.

The CDR3 reads CASSRGSGEGGYTF. CDR3 nucleotides: TGCGCCAGCAGCCGGGGAAGCGGCGAAGGGGGCTACACCTTC. This chain links TRBV5-1 with TRBJ1-2, with unresolved D. V lost 4 bases, J lost 8 bases, and 18 bases lay in between. The CDR3 covers 14 residues. Germline CDR1 SGHRS, CDR2 YFSETQ.

The chain recombines TRBV28 with TRBJ2-5; the match to TRBD2 covers 7 bases. Germline values: CDR1 MDHEN, CDR2 SYDVKM. J was trimmed by 4 bases and V by 5 bases; bases with no gene match: 13. The CDR3 spans 16 residues. The CDR3, as DNA: TGTGCCAGCAGTACCGTTAATCCGGGAGGATCAGAGACCCAGTACTTC. Translation gives CASSTVNPGGSETQYF.

The CDR3 DNA follows: TGTGCCTGGAAAGCAGGATCTAATGAAAAACTGTTTTTT. It codes for CAWKAGSNEKLFF. The chain links TRBV30 to TRBJ1-4; D remains ambiguous. The CDR3 length is 13 residues. Germline V gene lookup returns CDR1 GTSNPN and CDR2 SVGIG (reference sequence). Trimming removed 4 bases at V and 3 bases at J, with 9 bases between.

The chain carries TRBV5-4 and TRBJ2-1; 11 bases align to TRBD2. V shed 9 bases and J 1 base; nucleotides not matched to a gene: 6. This CDR3 is built from 15 residues. CDR1 and CDR2 (germline): SGHNT, YYREEE (reference sequence). This chain's CDR3 is CATGSGRGSYNEQFF. As DNA, the CDR3 is TGTGCCACCGGTAGCGGGAGGGGGTCCTACAATGAGCAGTTCTTC. Complete variable domain (other parts from reference TRBV5-4 and TRBJ2-1): ETGVTQSPTHLIKTRGQQVTLRCSSQSGHNTVSWYQQALGQGPQFIFQYYREEENGRGNFPPRFSGLQFPNYSSELNVNALELDDSALYLCATGSGRGSYNEQFFGPGTRLTVL.

J is TRBJ2-5 and V is TRBV7-2, with D possibly TRBD1 on 5 matching bases. Between the trimmed V and J ends, which lost 6 bases and 4 bases, there was a span of 21 bases. This CDR3 is built from 16 residues. The germline gives CDR1 SGHTA, CDR2 FQGNSA. The CDR3 DNA sequence: TGTGCCAGCAGTCAGTGGGGCGGCTCAAGGGGAGAGACCCAGTACTTC. This codes for CASSQWGGSRGETQYF.

Concerning this clone itself: In the same sample, other DNA sequences code for this CDR3. The chain is built from TRBV7-2 and TRBJ1-3; D perhaps matches TRBD1 (5 bases). CDR3 length: 14 amino acids. The germline V and J ends were trimmed by 5 bases and 1 base, with 9 bases remaining between them. Germline loops: CDR1 SGHTA, CDR2 FQGNSA. As DNA, the CDR3 is TGTGCCAGCAGCCCGGGGGGTTCTGGAAACACCATATATTTT. Its protein product is CASSPGGSGNTIYF.

This CDR3 is CASSPGQWNTEAFF. CDR3 sequence (DNA): TGTGCCAGTAGTCCGGGACAATGGAACACTGAAGCTTTCTTT. The chain carries TRBV19 and TRBJ1-1; D might be TRBD1 (6 bases). The CDR3 is 14 residues long. Trimming shortened V by 5 bases and J by 1 base, and 11 bases separated the two germline ends. Looked up from germline, CDR1 is LNHDA and CDR2 is SQIVND (reference sequence).

The gene calls are TRBV6-5 and TRBJ2-1; 10 bases map to TRBD1. Per germline, CDR1 MNHEY and CDR2 SVGAGI. The trim removed 6 bases at V and 9 bases at J, leaving 11 bases unmatched. This CDR3 contains 15 residues. The CDR3 sequence is CASRGAGQGIFEQFF. DNA of the CDR3: TGTGCCAGCAGGGGGGCGGGACAGGGGATTTTTGAGCAGTTCTTC.

The V and J genes are TRBV14 and TRBJ2-1; possible D gene TRBD1, 6 bases. This CDR3 spans 15 amino acids. The germline V gene has CDR1 SGHDN and CDR2 FVKESK. Trimming pared 1 base from V and 4 bases from J, leaving 11 bases between. CDR3 coding DNA: TGTGCCAGCAGCCAAGTCCAGGGGCGATACAATGAGCAGTTCTTC. It translates to CASSQVQGRYNEQFF. Looking up the rest from reference TRBV14 and TRBJ2-1 gives the full variable domain: EAGVTQFPSHSVIEKGQTVTLRCDPISGHDNLYWYRRVMGKEIKFLLHFVKESKQDESGMPNNRFLAERTGGTYSTLKVQPAELEDSGVYFCASSQVQGRYNEQFFGPGTRLTVL.

This chain connects TRBV6-5 to TRBJ1-1, with D tentatively TRBD1 (5 bases). Trimming cost V 1 base and J 6 bases, with 12 bases left between them. The CDR3 runs 14 residues. Germline V CDR1 and CDR2: MNHEY, SVGAGI. CDR3 protein: CASSYYPQGAEAFF. CDR3 DNA sequence: TGTGCCAGCAGTTACTACCCCCAGGGTGCTGAAGCTTTCTTT.

This chain links TRBV3-1 (or the pseudogene TRBV3-2) with TRBJ2-1; maybe TRBD2 (6 bases). CDR1 and CDR2 (germline): LGHDT, YNNKEL (reference sequence). The length of the CDR3 is 15 residues. The V end was cut by 0 bases, the J end by 3 bases, with 9 bases between. DNA of the CDR3: TGTGCCAGCAGCCAAGACCGGGACTTCTACAATGAGCAGTTCTTC. It encodes CASSQDRDFYNEQFF.

The rearrangement links TRBV6-2 or TRBV6-3 to TRBJ1-5; D gene ambiguous. Trimming stripped 1 base from V and 3 bases from J, with 7 bases between. CDR1 and CDR2 from the germline V gene are MNHEY and SVGEGT. The CDR3 is 14 residues long. The CDR3 bases are TGTGCCAGCAGTTACTGGGCAAACAATCAGCCCCAGCATTTT. It translates to CASSYWANNQPQHF.

This clone is a singleton in its sample. The chain couples TRBV5-1 to TRBJ2-7; 9 nucleotides line up with TRBD2. The CDR3 covers 14 residues. J gave up 2 bases and V 5 bases, and 5 bases lay outside the gene matches. Germline V lookup: CDR1 SGHRS, CDR2 YFSETQ. The DNA for the CDR3 is TGCGCCAGCAGTGGGGCGGGAGGGCCCTACGAGCAGTACTTC. It codes for CASSGAGGPYEQYF.

On this clone itself: The identical CDR3 is also encoded by other nucleotide sequences in the sample. The chain has TRBV29-1 and TRBJ2-7, with a possible D match to TRBD1 (5 bases). Germline values: CDR1 SQVTM, CDR2 ANQGSEA. Trimming removed 4 bases from V and 0 bases from J, with 7 bases in between. The length of the CDR3 is 12 residues. As DNA, the CDR3 is TGCAGCGTTGGCAGGGACTCCTACGAGCAGTACTTC. This translates into CSVGRDSYEQYF.